This paragraph reports one TCR beta chain. The antigen remains unidentified. Documented time point: newly diagnosed GD, antithyroid drugs for less than 3 months. From RNA extracted from PBMCs, the TCR library was made. In building TCR beta libraries, iRepertoire HTBI primers were used together with Arm-PCR of CDR3 regions. TCRdb redid the calling of the multiplex PCR reads with MiXCR, one entry per CDR3 protein. The repertoire includes some 450,000 distinct CDR3 sequences, less than 20% of them detected once, and roughly a tenth sits in the top ten. These data belong to a study of regulatory T cells in long-lasting Graves disease. Germline CDR1 reads SEHNR; CDR2 reads FQNEAQ (reference sequence). Trimming cost V 2 bases and J 5 bases, with 12 bases left between them. This CDR3 is 14 amino acids long. General study results and limits: Repertoires from persistent disease leaned toward TRBV28, TRBJ1-2 and TRBJ2-5.

These data also featured in a second study, about T cells in Graves' hyperthyroidism and ophthalmopathy.

This receptor was obtained from a young woman with Graves disease. The input for sequencing was peripheral blood mononuclear cells (PBMCs), taken at new diagnosis, from a patient treated with antithyroid drugs. The chain carries TRBV7-9 and TRBJ1-1; TRBD1 is a possible D gene (6 bases). The CDR3 nucleotides read TGTGCCAGCAGCTTAAGTCAGGGGAGGACTGAAGCTTTCTTT. Translating it yields CASSLSQGRTEAFF. Based on the CDR3 plus reference TRBV7-9 and TRBJ1-1, the full variable domain is DTGVSQNPRHKITKRGQNVTFRCDPISEHNRLYWYRQTLGQGPEFLTYFQNEAQLEKSRLLSDRFSAERPKGSFSTLEIQRTEQGDSAMYLCASSLSQGRTEAFFGQGTRLTVV.